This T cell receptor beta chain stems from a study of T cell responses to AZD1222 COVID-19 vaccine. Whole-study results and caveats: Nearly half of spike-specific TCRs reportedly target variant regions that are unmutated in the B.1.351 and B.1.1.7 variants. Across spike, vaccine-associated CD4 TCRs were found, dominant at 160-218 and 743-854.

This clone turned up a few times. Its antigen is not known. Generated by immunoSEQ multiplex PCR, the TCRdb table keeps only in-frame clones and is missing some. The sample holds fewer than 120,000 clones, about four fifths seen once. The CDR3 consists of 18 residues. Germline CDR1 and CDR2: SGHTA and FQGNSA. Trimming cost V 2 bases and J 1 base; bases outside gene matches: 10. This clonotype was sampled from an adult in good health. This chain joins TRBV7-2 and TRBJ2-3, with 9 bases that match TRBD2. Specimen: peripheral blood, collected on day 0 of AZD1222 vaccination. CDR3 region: CASSLTSGGGGGTDTQYF. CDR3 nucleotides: TGTGCCAGCAGCTTAACTTCAGGTGGCGGGGGGGGCACAGATACGCAGTATTTT.